This TCR beta chain was found in a study of identical twins. This clonotype was seen only a few times. Germline V lookup: CDR1 SGHRS, CDR2 YFSETQ. The CDR3 extends over 17 amino acids. Trimming took 5 bases from V and 6 from J; bases not matched to a gene: 13. TCRdb reanalysed the 5' RACE reads using MiXCR and keeps one entry per CDR3 protein. The sample lists 1.5 million or so distinct CDR3 sequences, around 29% occurring once. This receptor was taken from a newborn girl in good health. The sequenced material came from cord blood. This chain links TRBV5-1 with TRBJ2-1, with 11 bases aligning to TRBD1. CDR3 nucleotides: TGCGCCAGCAGTCCATACCCCGGGACAGGGGGGAGCAATGAGCAGTTCTTC. Protein product: CASSPYPGTGGSNEQFF.